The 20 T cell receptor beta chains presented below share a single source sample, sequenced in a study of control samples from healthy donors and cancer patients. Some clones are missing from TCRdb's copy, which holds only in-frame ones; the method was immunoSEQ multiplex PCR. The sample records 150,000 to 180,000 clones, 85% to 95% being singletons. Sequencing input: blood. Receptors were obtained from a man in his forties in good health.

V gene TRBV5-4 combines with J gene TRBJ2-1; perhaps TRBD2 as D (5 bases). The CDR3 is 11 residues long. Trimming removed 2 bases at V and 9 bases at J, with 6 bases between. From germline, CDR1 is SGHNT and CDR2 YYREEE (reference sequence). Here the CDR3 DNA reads TGTGCCAGCAGCTTTGCGGGTGAGCAGTTCTTC. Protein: CASSFAGEQFF.

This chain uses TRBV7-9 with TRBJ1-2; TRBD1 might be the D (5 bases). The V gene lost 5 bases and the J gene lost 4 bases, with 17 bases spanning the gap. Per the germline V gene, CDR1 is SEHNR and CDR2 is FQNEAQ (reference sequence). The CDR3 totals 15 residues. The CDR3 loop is CASSQDQGTGYGYTF. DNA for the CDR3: TGTGCCAGCAGCCAAGATCAGGGCACGGGCTATGGCTACACCTTC.

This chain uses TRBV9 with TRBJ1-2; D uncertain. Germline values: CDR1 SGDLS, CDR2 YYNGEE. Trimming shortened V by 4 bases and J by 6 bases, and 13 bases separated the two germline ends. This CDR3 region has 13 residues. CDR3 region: CASSQTMGNGYTF. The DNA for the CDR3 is TGTGCCAGCAGCCAAACCATGGGAAATGGCTACACCTTC.

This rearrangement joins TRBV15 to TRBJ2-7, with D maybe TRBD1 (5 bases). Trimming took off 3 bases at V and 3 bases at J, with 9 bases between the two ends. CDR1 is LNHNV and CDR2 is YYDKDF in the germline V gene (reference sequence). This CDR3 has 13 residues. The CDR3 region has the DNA TGTGCCACCAGCAGGGTTACAGGCTACGAGCAGTACTTC. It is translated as CATSRVTGYEQYF.

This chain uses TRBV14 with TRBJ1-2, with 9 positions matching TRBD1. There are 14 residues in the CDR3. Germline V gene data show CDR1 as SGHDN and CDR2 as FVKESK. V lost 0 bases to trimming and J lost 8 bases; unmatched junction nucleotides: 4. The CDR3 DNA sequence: TGTGCCAGCAGCCAAGATGGGACAGGGAGGGGCTACACCTTC. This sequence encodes CASSQDGTGRGYTF.

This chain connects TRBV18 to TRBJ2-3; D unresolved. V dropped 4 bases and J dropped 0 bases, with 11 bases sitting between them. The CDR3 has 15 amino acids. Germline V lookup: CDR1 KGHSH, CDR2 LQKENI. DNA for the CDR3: TGTGCCAGCTCACGTCTACAGACTAGCACAGATACGCAGTATTTT. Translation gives CASSRLQTSTDTQYF.

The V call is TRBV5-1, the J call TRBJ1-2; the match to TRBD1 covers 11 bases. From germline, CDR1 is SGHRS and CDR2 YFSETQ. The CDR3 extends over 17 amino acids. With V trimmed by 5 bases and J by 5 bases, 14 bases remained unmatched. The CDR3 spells CASRGTGGFSPSYGYTF. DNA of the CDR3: TGCGCCAGCAGAGGGACAGGGGGTTTTTCCCCCTCTTATGGCTACACCTTC.

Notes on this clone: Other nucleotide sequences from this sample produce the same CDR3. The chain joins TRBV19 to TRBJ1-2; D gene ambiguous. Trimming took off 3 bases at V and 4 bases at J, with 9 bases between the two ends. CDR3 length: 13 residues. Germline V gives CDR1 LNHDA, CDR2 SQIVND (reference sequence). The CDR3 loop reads CASSIGGSYGYTF. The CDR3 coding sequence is TGTGCCAGTAGTATTGGTGGGAGCTATGGCTACACCTTC.

In DNA form, the CDR3 reads TGTGCCAGCAGCTCGAGGGACAGCCTAAGTGGGGGCTCACCCCTCCACTTT. Its translation is CASSSRDSLSGGSPLHF. The chain employs TRBV7-9 and TRBJ1-6; TRBD1 aligns across 7 bases. The CDR3 is made up of 17 amino acids. Unmatched junction bases numbered 16, after V lost 4 bases and J lost 10 bases. Germline V gene data show CDR1 as SEHNR and CDR2 as FQNEAQ (reference sequence).

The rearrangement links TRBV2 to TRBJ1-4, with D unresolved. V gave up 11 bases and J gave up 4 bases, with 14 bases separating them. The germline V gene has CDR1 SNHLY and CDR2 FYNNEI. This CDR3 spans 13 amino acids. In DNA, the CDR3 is TGTGCCTCCCATAGAGAGGGTAATGAAAAACTGTTTTTT. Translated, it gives CASHREGNEKLFF.

The CDR3 nucleotides are TGCGCCAGCAGCTTGGCGGTACAGGGTAACACTGAAGCTTTCTTT. The encoded protein is CASSLAVQGNTEAFF. The chain combines TRBV5-1 with TRBJ1-1; TRBD1 might be the D (6 bases). Deletions cut 0 bases from V and 2 bases from J, with 11 bases between. The CDR3 length is 15 residues. From germline, CDR1 is SGHRS and CDR2 YFSETQ. Based on the CDR3 plus reference TRBV5-1 and TRBJ1-1, the full variable domain is KAGVTQTPRYLIKTRGQQVTLSCSPISGHRSVSWYQQTPGQGLQFLFEYFSETQRNKGNFPGRFSGRQFSNSRSEMNVSTLELGDSALYLCASSLAVQGNTEAFFGQGTRLTVV.

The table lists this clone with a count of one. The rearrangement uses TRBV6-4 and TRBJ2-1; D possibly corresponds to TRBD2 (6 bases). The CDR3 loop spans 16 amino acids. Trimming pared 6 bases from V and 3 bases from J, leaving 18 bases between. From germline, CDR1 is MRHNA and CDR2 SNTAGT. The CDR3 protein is CASSESGTSDYNEQFF. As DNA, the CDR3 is TGTGCCAGCAGCGAATCCGGGACTTCGGACTACAATGAGCAGTTCTTC.

CDR3 loop: CATSTPIQGYEQYF. The CDR3 DNA reads TGTGCCACCAGCACCCCAATACAGGGCTACGAGCAGTACTTC. The rearrangement links TRBV15 to TRBJ2-7; a possible D gene is TRBD1 (6 bases). The CDR3 contains 14 residues. Germline V lookup: CDR1 LNHNV, CDR2 YYDKDF (reference sequence). V dropped 4 bases and J dropped 3 bases, with 13 bases sitting between them.

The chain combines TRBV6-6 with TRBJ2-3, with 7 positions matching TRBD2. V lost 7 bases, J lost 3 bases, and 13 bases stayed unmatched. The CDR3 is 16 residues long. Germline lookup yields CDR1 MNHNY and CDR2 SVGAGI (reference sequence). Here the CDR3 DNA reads TGTGCCAGCATCTCCCCCGGCGGGGGACTTACAGATACGCAGTATTTT. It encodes CASISPGGGLTDTQYF.

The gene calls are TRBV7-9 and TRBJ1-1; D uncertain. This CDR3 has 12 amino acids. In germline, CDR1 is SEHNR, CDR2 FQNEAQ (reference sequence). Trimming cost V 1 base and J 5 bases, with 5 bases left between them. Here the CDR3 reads CASSLGLTEAFF. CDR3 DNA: TGTGCCAGCAGCTTAGGTCTAACTGAAGCTTTCTTT.

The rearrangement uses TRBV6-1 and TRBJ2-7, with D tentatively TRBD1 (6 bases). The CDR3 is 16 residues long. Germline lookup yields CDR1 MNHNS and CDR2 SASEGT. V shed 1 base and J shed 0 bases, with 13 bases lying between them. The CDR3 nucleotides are TGTGCCAGCAGTGAAGTGGTTGGGACACCCTCCTACGAGCAGTACTTC. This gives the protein CASSEVVGTPSYEQYF.

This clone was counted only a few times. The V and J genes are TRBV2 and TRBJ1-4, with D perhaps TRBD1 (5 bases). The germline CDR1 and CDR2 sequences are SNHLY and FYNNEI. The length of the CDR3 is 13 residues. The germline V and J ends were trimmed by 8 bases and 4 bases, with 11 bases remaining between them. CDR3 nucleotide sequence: TGTGCCAGCTCCGGGGCCGTTAATGAAAAACTGTTTTTT. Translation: CASSGAVNEKLFF.

CDR3 in amino acids: CSAREADTQYF. CDR3 sequence (DNA): TGCAGTGCTAGAGAGGCAGATACGCAGTATTTT. The rearrangement uses TRBV20-1 and TRBJ2-3; D ambiguous. This CDR3 spans 11 amino acids. Germline CDR1 is DFQATT and CDR2 is SNEGSKA (reference sequence). Trimming shortened V by 0 bases and J by 4 bases, and 2 bases separated the two germline ends.

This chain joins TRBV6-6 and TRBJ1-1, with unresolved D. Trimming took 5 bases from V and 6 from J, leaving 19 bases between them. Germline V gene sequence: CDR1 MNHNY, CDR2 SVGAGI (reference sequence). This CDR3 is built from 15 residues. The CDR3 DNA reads TGTGCCAGCAGTCCTCCGGGCCCCGGAGGCGCTGAAGCTTTCTTT. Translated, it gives CASSPPGPGGAEAFF.

CDR3 protein: CATSESKLDQPQHF. CDR3 DNA: TGTGCCACCAGTGAATCGAAGTTGGATCAGCCCCAGCATTTT. This chain connects TRBV24-1 to TRBJ1-5; D call uncertain. V was cut by 4 bases and J by 5 bases, with 11 bases left in between. CDR1 is KGHDR and CDR2 is SFDVKD in the germline V gene. There are 14 residues in the CDR3.